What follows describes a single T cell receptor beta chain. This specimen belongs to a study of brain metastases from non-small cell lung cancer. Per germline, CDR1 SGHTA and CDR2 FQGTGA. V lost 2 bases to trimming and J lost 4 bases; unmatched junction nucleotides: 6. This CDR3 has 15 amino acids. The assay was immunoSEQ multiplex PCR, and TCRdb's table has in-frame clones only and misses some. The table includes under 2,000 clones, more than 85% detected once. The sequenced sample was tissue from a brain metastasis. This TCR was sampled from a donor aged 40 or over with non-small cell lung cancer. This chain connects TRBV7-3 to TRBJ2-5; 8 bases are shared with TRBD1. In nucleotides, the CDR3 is TGTGCCAGCAGCTTAGGGGACAGGAATCGAGAGACCCAGTACTTC. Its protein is CASSLGDRNRETQYF.